These T cell receptor beta chains were read from a single sample in a study of blood T cell repertoires in COVID-19. The method was immunoSEQ multiplex PCR; TCRdb's version includes in-frame clones alone and lacks a portion of them. The table records about 140,000 clones, approximately 90% of them present only once. The sample taken for sequencing was peripheral blood. Receptors were obtained from a human donor in a cohort sampled during active COVID-19. CDR3s leave out the opening cysteine and the closing phenylalanine or tryptophan.

j_gene,v_gene,CDR3aa
TRBJ2-7,TRBV6-6,ASSYSMGGSSYEQY
TRBJ1-1,TRBV30,AWSRTQGDTEAF
TRBJ1-1,TRBV28,AGRAGGENTEAF
TRBJ1-5,TRBV6-5,ASSYSASNQPQH
TRBJ2-7,TRBV6-5,ASSYSSGGSSYEQY
TRBJ2-5,TRBV19,ASSIAFGTAFQETQY
TRBJ2-6,TRBV19,ASSWGTSSGANVLT
TRBJ1-1,TRBV13,ASSLTGPAF
TRBJ1-2,TRBV30,AWSVMGVYGYT
TRBJ1-2,TRBV29-1,SARTGVRGYT
TRBJ1-3,TRBV28,ASSLRGAIY
TRBJ1-1,TRBV7-9,ASSPTQGGDTEAF
TRBJ1-6,TRBV2,ASRPDRGRFNSPLH
TRBJ1-1,TRBV7-9,ASSLGQVGLDTEAF
TRBJ2-1,TRBV5-1,ASSLNGGVSYNEQF
TRBJ2-1,TRBV3-1/TRBV3-2,ASSLTTSLGNEQF
TRBJ2-6,TRBV7-9,ASSFPGVTGANVLT
TRBJ2-7,TRBV28,ASSSSIATGASSYEQY
TRBJ1-6,TRBV11-3,ASSFRQNNSPLH
TRBJ1-1,TRBV24-1,ATSEGGVNTEAF
TRBJ2-1,TRBV6-6,ASTQDRGGRRNEQF
TRBJ2-5,TRBV2,AIVQREGGETQY
TRBJ1-2,TRBV6-6,ASSRTGGKYGYT
TRBJ2-1,TRBV13,ASSSTSGGVNEQF
TRBJ2-7,TRBV15,ATSRDRQGVGEQY
TRBJ1-2,TRBV6-5,ASSTLRREQGYT
TRBJ2-6,TRBV15,ATRTDLSGANVLT
TRBJ2-1,TRBV24-1,ATSDLSGGSNEQF
TRBJ2-1,TRBV7-2,ASSSSGTSYNEQF
TRBJ1-4,TRBV6-2/TRBV6-3,ASSYWSATNEKLF
TRBJ1-5,TRBV5-6,ASSFGQGSQPQH
TRBJ1-3,TRBV2,ASSRTGGGGNTIY
TRBJ2-7,TRBV4-3,ASSPGYGRGSQY
TRBJ1-3,TRBV9,ASLDHMENTIY
TRBJ2-7,TRBV5-5,ASGPREGGLSYEQY
TRBJ1-2,TRBV25-1,ASSERQNYGYT
TRBJ2-1,TRBV4-1,ASSLTPGTSGSNEQF
TRBJ1-2,TRBV28,ASSLTGTGVGTGYGYT
TRBJ2-7,TRBV6-6,ASSSADSSYEQY
TRBJ1-1,TRBV30,AWSFRARGGAEAF
TRBJ1-2,TRBV19,ASSVQGRSDYGYT
TRBJ1-3,TRBV11-2,ASSFQGNSGNTIY
TRBJ2-7,TRBV6-1,ASSDPTYEQY
TRBJ1-5,TRBV9,ASSVAGRQGAQH
TRBJ1-1,TRBV7-8,ASSADRATEAF
TRBJ1-2,TRBV30,AWSVNWGRRGYT
TRBJ2-5,TRBV6-5,ASSFFSGGSETQY
TRBJ1-4,TRBV30,AWSPRWRGGEKLF